This entry is about one TCR beta chain. Its target is unknown. Germline loops: CDR1 SGHAT, CDR2 FQNNGV. Trimming pared 6 bases from V and 7 bases from J, leaving 12 bases between. There are 12 residues in the CDR3. The PCR contained 60 Vbeta and 13 Jbeta primers. Profiled with immunoSEQ multiplex PCR; TCRdb holds only in-frame clones, not every one. There are 150,000 to 200,000 clones in the sample; 80% occur only once, and more than 5.5% lies in the top ten. This sample is part of a study of cytomegalovirus exposure and HLA in healthy donors. For the study at large: An analysis done earlier identified roughly 120 million unique TCR beta sequences from about 179 million T cells. Findings and limits, study-wide: Within an earlier analysis, most TCR beta V segments proved productive either about 90% or about 30% of the time. Most of the CMV-associated TCR beta chains (in a later analysis) appeared to be HLA-restricted. TCR sequences were mostly rare, though some public TCRs occurred in many donors.

This sequence originates from a middle-aged man in good health and CMV-seronegative. The sample comprised PBMCs. The chain recombines TRBV11-2 with TRBJ2-5, with D maybe TRBD2 (6 bases). The CDR3 here is CASRGGERTQYF. CDR3 DNA: TGTGCCAGCAGGGGCGGGGAACGGACCCAGTACTTC.